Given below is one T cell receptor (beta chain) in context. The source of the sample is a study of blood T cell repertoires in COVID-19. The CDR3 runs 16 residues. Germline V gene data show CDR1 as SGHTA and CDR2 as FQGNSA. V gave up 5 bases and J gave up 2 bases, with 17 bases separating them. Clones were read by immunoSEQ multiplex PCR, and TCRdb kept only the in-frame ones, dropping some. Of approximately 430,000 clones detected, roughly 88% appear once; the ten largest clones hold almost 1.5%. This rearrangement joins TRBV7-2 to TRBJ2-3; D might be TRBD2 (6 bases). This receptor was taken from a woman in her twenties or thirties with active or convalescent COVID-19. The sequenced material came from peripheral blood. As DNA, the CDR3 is TGTGCCAGCAGCCCCCAAGGACTACGGTCCACAGATACGCAGTATTTT. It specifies CASSPQGLRSTDTQYF.